Here is one TCR beta chain with its context. What it binds is not known. These data originate in a study of shared clonotypes between healthy human individuals. About the research overall: Every donor yielded three CD4 naive, three CD4 memory, two CD8 naive and one CD8 memory plate.

The CDR3 spans 16 residues. Germline CDR1 reads SGHTA; CDR2 reads FQGNSA. With V trimmed by 5 bases and J by 3 bases, 11 bases remained unmatched. Broader study findings: Although depth was large, rarefaction showed that sequencing of the sorted subsets was incomplete. Sequencing depth was predicted to influence how clonotypes are shared among donors. Memory subsets generally showed smaller estimated richness than naive subsets did.

Sequencing was performed with immunoSEQ multiplex PCR; in TCRdb, only in-frame clones are kept and a portion is missing. The sample consists of approximately 810,000 clones, almost 95% of them appearing once. The naive CD8 subset, CD45RO-negative cells positively selected for CCR7, excluded terminally differentiated effector memory CD45RA+ cells. The sequenced sample consisted of naive CD8+ T cells sorted from blood. V and J are TRBV7-2 and TRBJ2-7; TRBD1 matches at 9 bases. This sequence originates from a man younger than 40 in good health. CDR3 in amino acids: CASSLPRDRDDYEQYF. In nucleotides, the CDR3 is TGTGCCAGCAGCCTCCCCCGGGACAGGGACGACTACGAGCAGTACTTC. The full variable domain, in which reference TRBV7-2 and TRBJ2-7 provide the parts outside the CDR3, is GAGVSQSPSNKVTEKGKDVELRCDPISGHTALYWYRQSLGQGLEFLIYFQGNSAPDKSGLPSDRFSAERTGGSVSTLTIQRTQQEDSAVYLCASSLPRDRDDYEQYFGPGTRLTVT.